The clone carrying this T cell receptor beta chain was recorded many times. These data come from a study of T-cell reconstitution after alpha-beta-depleted transplantation in children. As it was prepared, the TCRbeta library received unique molecular identifiers. TCRdb processed the PCR reads anew with MiXCR; each CDR3 protein has one entry. The sample includes about 580,000 distinct CDR3 sequences, roughly 23% of them seen just once. V lost 5 bases to trimming and J lost 10 bases; unmatched junction nucleotides: 10. In germline, CDR1 is SGHTA, CDR2 FQGTGA. The CDR3 has 14 residues. The chain is built from TRBV7-3 and TRBJ2-2; 7 positions match TRBD1. This clonotype originated in a boy in the first two years of life who had a stem cell transplant for acute myeloid leukemia, so the T cells may come from the graft donor. The material was PBMCs, mostly from graft donor cells, obtained 360 days after TCRalphabeta/CD19-depleted stem cell transplant. CDR3 nucleotides: TGTGCCAGCAGCGCCGCCGGACAGGCGGCGGAGCTGTTTTTT. This sequence encodes CASSAAGQAAELFF.